Listed below are T cell receptor beta chains from one sample, sequenced in a study of identical twins. MiXCR, run by TCRdb on the 5' RACE reads, gives a single entry per CDR3 protein. The data contain some 500,000 distinct CDR3 sequences, approximately 22% of them singletons. A further study also used this sample, focusing on T cells expressing NK-cell markers.

The source material was CD4+ T cells sorted from blood. These receptors were collected from a woman under 30 in good health. Both conserved end residues are trimmed from each CDR3.

>TRBV20-1|TRBJ1-5
SARDRHYSNQPQH
>TRBV20-1|TRBJ2-7
SARGQGAVEQY
>TRBV20-1|TRBJ2-5
SVSVGRETQY
>TRBV20-1|TRBJ1-4
SAQTPGLNEKLF
>TRBV20-1|TRBJ2-2
CAGPGLAPPNTGELF
>TRBV12-3/TRBV12-4|TRBJ1-2
ASSWTESYGYT
>TRBV29-1|TRBJ2-7
SAGGGAYEQY
>TRBV5-6|TRBJ1-1
ASSFRVHTEAF
>TRBV6-1|TRBJ1-2
ASSTGRGINYGCT
>TRBV19|TRBJ2-1
ASRLAGDSYNEQF
>TRBV5-4|TRBJ2-5
ASSLLGTNLETQY
>TRBV7-9|TRBJ2-3
ASSLAGTDTDTQY
>TRBV4-3|TRBJ2-5
ASSQGGGTSVKTQY
>TRBV5-1|TRBJ2-5
ASTIDRGETQY
>TRBV28|TRBJ2-1
ASRGLAAYNEQF
>TRBV20-1|TRBJ1-1
SARVTPAGTEAF
>TRBV5-1|TRBJ1-3
ASSLLGWTGNTIY
>TRBV20-1|TRBJ2-7
SAPMGPPSDEQY
>TRBV11-1|TRBJ2-3
ASSLGSSGLGLRDTQY
>TRBV27|TRBJ2-7
ASSLGGGPSYEQY
>TRBV12-3/TRBV12-4|TRBJ1-1
ASTLQSSATEAF
>TRBV7-2|TRBJ2-5
ASSLTTGVWETQY
>TRBV20-1|TRBJ2-1
SARPSGRALEQF
>TRBV20-1|TRBJ2-3
SARRVERGVDTQY
>TRBV5-1|TRBJ1-2
ASSLAPENYGYT
>TRBV7-6|TRBJ2-1
ASSFTGGVNEQF
>TRBV2|TRBJ1-1
ASSEPPGRVARAEAF
>TRBV7-9|TRBJ1-2
ASSSGEFYGYT
>TRBV12-3/TRBV12-4|TRBJ1-2
ASSQGPQTGLRIGIGGYT
>TRBV29-1|TRBJ2-6
SVSSQMHNSNVLT
>TRBV19|TRBJ1-2
ASSADRYYGYT
>TRBV27|TRBJ1-5
ASSREGINQPQH
>TRBV20-1|TRBJ2-5
SAQSPQGFQETQY
>TRBV20-1|TRBJ2-3
SAGLPKSSTDTQY
>TRBV20-1|TRBJ2-2
SARAGAGTGELF
>TRBV11-3|TRBJ1-6
ASSLREGGSSYNSPLH
>TRBV7-2|TRBJ2-5
ASSSVGLARQTQY
>TRBV29-1|TRBJ2-3
SATRTRGSGTDTQY
>TRBV6-5|TRBJ1-1
ASINQGSTEAF
>TRBV5-1|TRBJ2-5
ASSHSGSQETQY